Following are 18 T cell receptor beta chains from one sample sequenced in a study of shared clonotypes between healthy human individuals. Clones were read by immunoSEQ multiplex PCR, and TCRdb kept only the in-frame ones, dropping some. The table lists roughly 1 million clones, around 74% of them singletons. The sample consisted of memory CD4+ T cells sorted from blood. Subset defined: CD45RA-negative fraction. Receptor source: a man younger than 35 in good health.

The chain has TRBV30 and TRBJ2-1, with D possibly being TRBD2 (6 bases). The CDR3 runs to 13 residues. V lost 2 bases to trimming and J lost 7 bases, with 12 bases between them. Per the germline V gene, CDR1 is GTSNPN and CDR2 is SVGIG (reference sequence). DNA for the CDR3: TGTGCCTGGAGTCGGGGGTTTGTGAATGAGCAGTTCTTC. Its translation: CAWSRGFVNEQFF.

This chain uses TRBV5-1 with TRBJ1-4; tentatively, D is TRBD1 (5 bases). Germline-derived CDR1 and CDR2 are SGHRS and YFSETQ. Trimming shortened V by 6 bases and J by 6 bases, and 15 bases separated the two germline ends. CDR3 size: 14 residues. CDR3 DNA sequence: TGCGCCAGCACACCGGGGGACGGTCATGAAAAACTGTTTTTT. It is translated as CASTPGDGHEKLFF.

The chain links TRBV19 to TRBJ1-2; 8 bases fit TRBD1. This CDR3 is 14 amino acids long. V lost 4 bases and J lost 5; bases outside the gene matches: 6. Germline V CDR1 and CDR2: LNHDA, SQIVND (reference sequence). The CDR3 DNA reads as TGTGCCAGTAGTACAACAGGGGGATCATATGGCTACACCTTC. Translated: CASSTTGGSYGYTF.

The rearrangement links TRBV2 to TRBJ2-1, with 10 bases matching TRBD2. Per germline, CDR1 SNHLY and CDR2 FYNNEI. CDR3 length: 15 amino acids. Trimming at V came to 6 bases and at J to 4 bases, leaving 6 bases not matched to a gene. The CDR3 region has the DNA TGTGCCAGCAGGAAAACTAGCGGGATTTACAATGAGCAGTTCTTC. Translating gives CASRKTSGIYNEQFF.

This clone appeared many times. The rearrangement joins TRBV5-1 to TRBJ2-7; 7 bases line up with TRBD1. CDR1 SGHRS and CDR2 YFSETQ come from the germline V gene. The CDR3 runs to 15 residues. Losses at the gene ends were 1 base for V and 1 base for J; bases not matched to a gene: 5. The CDR3 protein is CASSLKGGASYEQYF. In nucleotides, the CDR3 is TGCGCCAGCAGCTTGAAAGGGGGCGCATCCTACGAGCAGTACTTC.

For this clone: This specimen includes other DNA sequences encoding the same CDR3. The V and J genes are TRBV5-1 and TRBJ2-7; TRBD2 might be the D (5 bases). CDR1 and CDR2 (germline): SGHRS, YFSETQ. The CDR3 length is 13 residues. Trimming removed 0 bases at V and 2 bases at J, with 6 bases between. The CDR3, as DNA: TGCGCCAGCAGCTTGGCGGGGACCTACGAGCAGTACTTC. It specifies CASSLAGTYEQYF.

The chain is built from TRBV30 and TRBJ2-1; 11 nucleotides align to TRBD2. The CDR3 consists of 19 residues. V lost 0 bases, J lost 8 bases, and 18 bases stayed unmatched. Germline CDR1 and CDR2: GTSNPN and SVGIG (reference sequence). The CDR3 nucleotides are TGTGCCTGGAGTGTATTAAGGAGGCTAGCGGGAGGAACTGGGGATGAGCAGTTCTTC. The encoded protein is CAWSVLRRLAGGTGDEQFF.

The chain carries TRBV4-1 and TRBJ2-1, with D possibly matching TRBD2 (5 bases). The CDR3 is 21 residues long. V was pared by 3 bases and J by 8 bases, with 35 bases between. Germline CDR1 is MGHRA and CDR2 is YSYEKL. CDR3 DNA sequence: TGCGCCAGCAGCCACAGACCCGTCGGGCAGTTTTCGGGGTCCAATCGCGATGAGCAGTTCTTC. It specifies CASSHRPVGQFSGSNRDEQFF.

The CDR3 sequence is CASRIQGVLDTQYF. The CDR3 DNA reads as TGTGCCAGCAGAATACAGGGGGTATTGGATACGCAGTATTTT. This chain uses TRBV2 with TRBJ2-3; 8 bases map to TRBD1. After removal of 6 bases from V and 6 bases from J, the junction contained 8 bases not matched to a gene. CDR3 length: 14 amino acids. The V gene's germline CDR1 is SNHLY and CDR2 FYNNEI.

The genes are TRBV11-2 and TRBJ2-1, with 8 bases identical to TRBD2. The germline V gene encodes CDR1 SGHAT and CDR2 FQNNGV. The CDR3 covers 15 residues. J gave up 1 base and V 6 bases, and 5 bases lay outside the gene matches. The CDR3: CASRQLAESYNEQFF. The CDR3 nucleotides read TGTGCCAGCAGACAACTAGCGGAATCCTACAATGAGCAGTTCTTC.

V and J are TRBV5-1 and TRBJ1-2, with D perhaps matching TRBD1 (6 bases). Germline-derived CDR1 and CDR2 are SGHRS and YFSETQ. The CDR3 runs to 15 residues. V gave up 0 bases and J gave up 7 bases, with 16 bases separating them. As DNA, the CDR3 is TGCGCCAGCAGCTTGGGCGGCGGGGGCGAGAGTGGCTACACCTTC. It encodes CASSLGGGGESGYTF.

This chain links TRBV6-4 with TRBJ2-1, with D perhaps matching TRBD1 (6 bases). The CDR3 runs to 14 residues. From germline, CDR1 is MRHNA and CDR2 SNTAGT. V lost 7 bases, J lost 9 bases, and 19 bases lay in between. CDR3 DNA sequence: TGTGCCAGCACATACAGGGTTACGGGTGTTGAGCAGTTCTTC. Amino acids: CASTYRVTGVEQFF.

The chain has TRBV7-2 and TRBJ2-5, with D hard to call. The CDR3 loop spans 17 amino acids. Germline V CDR1 and CDR2: SGHTA, FQGNSA. V lost 1 base to trimming and J lost 2 bases, with 17 bases between them. CDR3 residues: CASSLDLAAPQQETQYF. The CDR3 nucleotides read TGTGCCAGCAGCTTAGACTTAGCCGCCCCCCAACAAGAGACCCAGTACTTC.

The chain is built from TRBV30 and TRBJ1-6; the D is unclear. V was shortened by 2 bases and J by 4 bases, with 9 bases between the two germline ends. The CDR3 has 14 amino acids. In germline, CDR1 is GTSNPN, CDR2 SVGIG (reference sequence). CDR3 in DNA: TGTGCCTGGAGTCTTTCAGGTTATAATTCACCCCTCCACTTT. It yields the protein CAWSLSGYNSPLHF.

The gene calls are TRBV7-9 and TRBJ1-2; D is unclear. From germline, CDR1 is SEHNR and CDR2 FQNEAQ (reference sequence). V lost 8 bases to trimming and J lost 8 bases, with 24 bases between them. This CDR3 is built from 15 residues. The CDR3 DNA reads as TGTGCCAGCGGGAGGCGGCAGGCCCTCGGCGGGGGCTACACCTTC. Translation: CASGRRQALGGGYTF.

The rearrangement uses TRBV5-6 and TRBJ1-3, with unresolved D. Germline loops: CDR1 SGHDT, CDR2 YYEEEE. The CDR3 is 17 amino acids. Trimming stripped 3 bases from V and 0 bases from J, with 16 bases between. CDR3 coding DNA: TGTGCCAGCAGCTCCGGGCCAACCTCTTACTCTGGAAACACCATATATTTT. It is translated as CASSSGPTSYSGNTIYF.

This chain connects TRBV4-1 to TRBJ1-1, with unresolved D. V lost 3 bases to trimming and J lost 10 bases, with 12 bases between them. Germline V gene sequence: CDR1 MGHRA, CDR2 YSYEKL. The CDR3 has 12 residues. DNA of the CDR3: TGCGCCAGCAGCCAGGGCCTTCGAGGAGCTTTCTTT. Its protein is CASSQGLRGAFF.

The chain carries TRBV6-5 and TRBJ1-5, with 11 positions matching TRBD1. V dropped 6 bases and J dropped 8; count of bases not matched to a gene: 9. This CDR3 is built from 15 residues. The germline gives CDR1 MNHEY, CDR2 SVGAGI. The CDR3, as DNA: TGTGCCAGCAGGCCCGGGACAGGGGGAGGTGAGCCCCAGCATTTT. Protein sequence: CASRPGTGGGEPQHF.